This passage covers 2 T cell receptor beta chains from one sample sequenced in a study of CD8+ T cells in alopecia areata. Sequencing used cDNA as its template, made by extracting RNA and reverse transcribing it. This table comes from immunoSEQ multiplex PCR, and its TCRdb copy is limited to in-frame clones, with some not included. Of 140,000 to 150,000 clones in the sample, around 51% are singletons; the top ten hold more than 0.95%. The material was CD4+ T cells sorted from blood, obtained at week 0. Receptor source: a human donor with alopecia areata.

J is TRBJ2-5 and V is TRBV14; TRBD2 matches at 7 bases. The CDR3 extends over 18 amino acids. CDR1 is SGHDN and CDR2 is FVKESK in the germline V gene. Germline trimming cut 0 bases from V and 3 bases from J; bases unmatched to any gene: 13. Here the CDR3 DNA reads TGTGCCAGCAGCCAAGATTCCGGGCCCCCAGGGAGGGAAGAGACCCAGTACTTC. It specifies CASSQDSGPPGREETQYF.

The rearrangement links TRBV11-2 to TRBJ1-5; no reliable D call. Germline V gives CDR1 SGHAT, CDR2 FQNNGV. V gave up 1 base and J gave up 9 bases, with 13 bases separating them. The CDR3 loop spans 14 amino acids. The CDR3 coding sequence is TGTGCCAGCAGCTTAGGGGCCAGAGCTGCGCCCCAGCATTTT. Protein sequence: CASSLGARAAPQHF.